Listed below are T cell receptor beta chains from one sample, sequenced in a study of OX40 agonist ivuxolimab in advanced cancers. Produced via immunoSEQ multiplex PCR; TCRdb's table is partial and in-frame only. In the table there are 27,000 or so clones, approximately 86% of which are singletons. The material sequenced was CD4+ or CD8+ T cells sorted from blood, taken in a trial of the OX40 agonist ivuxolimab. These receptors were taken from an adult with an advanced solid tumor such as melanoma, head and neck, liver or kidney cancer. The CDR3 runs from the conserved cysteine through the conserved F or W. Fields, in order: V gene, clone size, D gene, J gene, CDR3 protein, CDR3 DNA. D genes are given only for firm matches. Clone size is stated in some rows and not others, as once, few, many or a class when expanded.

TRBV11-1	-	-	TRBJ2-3	CASSLVSSTDTQYF	TGTGCCAGCAGCTTAGTATCTAGCACAGATACGCAGTATTTT
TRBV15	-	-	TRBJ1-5	CATSSGGGRGNQPQHF	TGTGCCACCAGCAGTGGCGGGGGACGTGGCAATCAGCCCCAGCATTTT
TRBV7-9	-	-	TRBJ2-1	CASSPTGSYTSYNEQFF	TGTGCCAGCAGCCCGACTGGCAGCTATACCTCCTACAATGAGCAGTTCTTC
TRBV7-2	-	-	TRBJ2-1	CASSLLTPEQFF	TGTGCCAGCAGCCTACTGACCCCCGAGCAGTTCTTC
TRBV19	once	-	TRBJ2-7	CASSTGSLHYEQYF	TGTGCCAGTAGTACCGGGTCCCTCCACTACGAGCAGTACTTC
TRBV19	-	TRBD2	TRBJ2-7	CASTFGTSAHEQYF	TGTGCCAGTACATTCGGGACTAGTGCCCACGAGCAGTACTTC
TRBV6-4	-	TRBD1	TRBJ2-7	CASSVGQDVHEQYF	TGTGCCAGCAGTGTTGGACAGGACGTCCACGAGCAGTACTTC
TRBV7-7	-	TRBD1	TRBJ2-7	CASSLRQGNEQYF	TGTGCCAGCAGCTTACGACAGGGTAACGAGCAGTACTTC
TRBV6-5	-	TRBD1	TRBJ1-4	CASERGLANEKLFF	TGTGCCAGCGAAAGGGGGCTAGCTAATGAAAAACTGTTTTTT
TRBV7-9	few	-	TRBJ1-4	CAVVDNEKLFF	TGTGCGGTGGTTGATAATGAAAAACTGTTTTTT
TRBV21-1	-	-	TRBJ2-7	CASSPEGFDEQYF	TGTGCCAGCAGCCCGGAGGGCTTCGACGAGCAGTACTTC
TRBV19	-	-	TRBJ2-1	CASSMDGGNEQFF	TGTGCCAGTAGTATGGACGGGGGCAATGAGCAGTTCTTC
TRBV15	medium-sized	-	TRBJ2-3	CATSRYRQDRNTQYF	TGTGCCACCAGCCGATACCGCCAAGACAGAAATACGCAGTATTTT
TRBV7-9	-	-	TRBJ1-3	CASSRSLDNTIYF	TGTGCCAGCAGTCGGTCTTTGGACAACACCATATATTTT
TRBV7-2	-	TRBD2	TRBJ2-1	CASSSGTSGEQFF	TGTGCCAGCAGCTCCGGGACTAGCGGCGAGCAGTTCTTC
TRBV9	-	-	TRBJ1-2	CASSVGLGGNYGYTF	TGTGCCAGCAGCGTAGGGCTAGGGGGAAACTATGGCTACACCTTC
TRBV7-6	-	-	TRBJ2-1	CASTPGLINEQFF	TGTGCCAGCACTCCGGGATTGATTAATGAGCAGTTCTTC
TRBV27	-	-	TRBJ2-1	CASSFGGFSYNEQFF	TGTGCCAGCAGTTTTGGCGGGTTCTCCTACAATGAGCAGTTCTTC
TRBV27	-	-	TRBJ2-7	CASCLGDGTYEQYF	TGTGCCAGCTGTCTCGGGGACGGCACCTACGAGCAGTACTTC
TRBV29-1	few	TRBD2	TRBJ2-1	CSVAGTSPGQFF	TGCAGCGTCGCCGGGACTAGCCCCGGGCAGTTCTTC
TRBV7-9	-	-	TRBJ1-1	CASSTGTSEAFF	TGTGCCAGCAGCACCGGGACTTCCGAAGCTTTCTTT
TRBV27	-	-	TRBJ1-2	CASGRGGTSYGYTF	TGTGCCAGCGGGAGGGGGGGTACCAGCTATGGCTACACCTTC
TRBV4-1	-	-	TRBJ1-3	CASSQVGGGLSGNTIYF	TGCGCCAGCAGCCAAGTCGGGGGGGGACTCTCTGGAAACACCATATATTTT
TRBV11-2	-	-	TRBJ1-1	CASSLGVNTEAFF	TGTGCCAGCAGCTTAGGGGTGAACACTGAAGCTTTCTTT
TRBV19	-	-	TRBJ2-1	CASSIEGWPYNEQFF	TGTGCCAGTAGTATAGAGGGCTGGCCTTACAATGAGCAGTTCTTC
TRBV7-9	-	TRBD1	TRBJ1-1	CASSLGYMDRPTKNTEAFF	TGTGCCAGCAGCTTAGGCTACATGGACAGGCCGACCAAGAACACTGAAGCTTTCTTT
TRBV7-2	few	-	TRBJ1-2	CASSFEDHPEDYGYTF	TGTGCCAGCAGCTTTGAGGACCACCCCGAAGACTATGGCTACACCTTC
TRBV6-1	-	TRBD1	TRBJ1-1	CASSDKQGVTEAFF	TGTGCCAGCAGTGATAAACAGGGGGTCACTGAAGCTTTCTTT
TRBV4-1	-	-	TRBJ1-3	CASSPPNYWDSGNTIYF	TGCGCCAGCAGCCCTCCTAATTATTGGGACTCTGGAAACACCATATATTTT
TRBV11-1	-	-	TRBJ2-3	CASSFGGSTDTQYF	TGTGCCAGCAGCTTCGGAGGGAGCACAGATACGCAGTATTTT
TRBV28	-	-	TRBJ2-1	CASNQYRGTPYNEQFF	TGTGCCAGCAACCAATATAGAGGGACTCCATACAATGAGCAGTTCTTC
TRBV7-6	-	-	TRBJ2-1	CASSLVSGGGNEQFF	TGTGCCAGCAGCTTAGTTAGCGGAGGGGGGAATGAGCAGTTCTTC
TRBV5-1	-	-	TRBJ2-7	CASSSHPGAYEQYF	TGCGCCAGCAGCTCCCATCCGGGGGCCTACGAGCAGTACTTC
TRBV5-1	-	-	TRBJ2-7	CASSTGLVSYEQYF	TGCGCCAGCAGCACGGGGCTCGTCTCCTACGAGCAGTACTTC
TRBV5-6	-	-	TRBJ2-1	CASSLWRGDDEQFF	TGTGCCAGCAGCTTGTGGAGGGGTGACGATGAGCAGTTCTTC
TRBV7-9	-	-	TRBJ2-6	CASSITESGANVLTF	TGTGCCAGCAGCATCACGGAGTCTGGGGCCAACGTCCTGACTTTC
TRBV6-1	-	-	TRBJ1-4	CASTGKGGDNEKLFF	TGTGCCAGCACCGGAAAAGGGGGGGATAATGAAAAACTGTTTTTT
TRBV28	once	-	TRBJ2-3	CASSPYRASERTDTQYF	TGTGCCAGCAGTCCCTACCGGGCTAGCGAGCGCACAGATACGCAGTATTTT
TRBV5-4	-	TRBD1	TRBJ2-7	CASSDGGTGAAEQYF	TGTGCCAGCAGCGATGGGGGGACAGGGGCGGCTGAGCAGTACTTC
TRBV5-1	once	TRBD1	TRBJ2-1	CASSIGTAIRDNEQFF	TGCGCCAGCAGCATAGGGACAGCTATCCGGGACAATGAGCAGTTCTTC
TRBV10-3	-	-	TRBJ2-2	CAISDQGSNTGELFF	TGTGCCATCAGTGATCAGGGATCGAACACCGGGGAGCTGTTTTTT
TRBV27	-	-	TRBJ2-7	CASSLGSAYEQYF	TGTGCCAGCAGTTTAGGAAGCGCCTACGAGCAGTACTTC
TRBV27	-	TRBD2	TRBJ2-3	CASSLWTSGSATDTQYF	TGTGCCAGCAGTCTATGGACTAGCGGGAGCGCCACAGATACGCAGTATTTT
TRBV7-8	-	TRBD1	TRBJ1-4	CASSSPGQTNEKLFF	TGTGCCAGCAGCTCGCCGGGACAGACTAATGAAAAACTGTTTTTT
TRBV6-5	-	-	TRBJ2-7	CASSLGEGANEQYF	TGTGCCAGCAGCTTGGGGGAGGGGGCAAATGAGCAGTACTTC